A single sample gave rise to the 6 T cell receptor beta chains below, sequenced in a study of blood T cell repertoires in COVID-19. Method: immunoSEQ multiplex PCR; TCRdb's copy keeps in-frame clones and lacks some. This sample carries about 360,000 clones, around nine tenths of them seen once, and the ten largest clones take roughly 7.1%. The sequencing sample was made of peripheral blood. These receptors all stem from a woman between 55 and 75 years old with COVID-19, enrolled during active disease.

The V and J genes are TRBV30 and TRBJ1-2; a weak D match, TRBD1 (6 bases). This CDR3 has 15 residues. Germline V CDR1 and CDR2: GTSNPN, SVGIG (reference sequence). V lost 5 bases to trimming and J lost 6 bases, with 22 bases between them. For the CDR3, the DNA is TGTGCCTGGTCGCCCAGTGGGGGCGAGGTTAATGGCTACACCTTC. The encoded protein is CAWSPSGGEVNGYTF.

J is TRBJ1-3 and V is TRBV10-1; no definite D call. Trimming removed 8 bases from V and 3 bases from J, with 11 bases in between. The CDR3 consists of 13 residues. Germline V gene data show CDR1 as WNHNN and CDR2 as SYGVQD (reference sequence). CDR3 residues: CASQPGRGNTIYF. The CDR3 bases are TGCGCCAGCCAACCAGGCCGTGGAAACACCATATATTTT.

The count of this clone is one. The CDR3, as DNA: TGTGCCAGCAGTGCGGGGAAGGCTGAGACCCAGTACTTC. This codes for CASSAGKAETQYF. The chain couples TRBV2 to TRBJ2-5; maybe TRBD2 (5 bases). This CDR3 is 13 amino acids long. The germline CDR1 and CDR2 sequences are SNHLY and FYNNEI. The V end lost 4 bases, the J end lost 5 bases, and 11 bases lay between the germline ends.

On this clone itself: The sample contains more than one DNA sequence encoding this CDR3. V and J are TRBV2 and TRBJ1-2; 8 bases are a match to TRBD1. The germline gives CDR1 SNHLY, CDR2 FYNNEI. The V and J ends lost 6 bases and 0 bases, in that order; junction bases with no gene match: 3. The CDR3 runs 14 residues. The CDR3 sequence is CASRGTGANYGYTF. As DNA, the CDR3 is TGTGCCAGCAGGGGGACAGGCGCTAACTATGGCTACACCTTC.

V usage is TRBV6-5 and J usage is TRBJ2-3, with D perhaps TRBD2 (5 bases). Trimming stripped 2 bases from V and 6 bases from J, with 12 bases between. The CDR3 runs 14 residues. CDR1 MNHEY and CDR2 SVGAGI come from the germline V gene. CDR3 loop: CASSYRGSRDTQYF. The CDR3 DNA follows: TGTGCCAGCAGTTACCGGGGTTCGCGGGATACGCAGTATTTT.

V gene TRBV21-1 combines with J gene TRBJ1-2; the DNA was not used to check the table's D call, TRBD1. TRBV21-1 is shown as a pseudogene. The length of the CDR3 is 13 residues. The CDR3 loop is CASSGTDFYGYTF. The DNA of the CDR3 is TGTGCCAGCAGCGGGACAGATTTCTATGGCTACACCTTC.